A single sample gave rise to the 19 T cell receptor beta chains below, sequenced in a study of T cells after yellow fever vaccination. TCRdb ran MiXCR on the 5' RACE reads and lists one entry per CDR3 protein. The repertoire includes some 150,000 distinct CDR3 sequences, around 9.7% of them detected once, and roughly 36% sits in the top ten. The sequencing here drew on CD8+ T cells sorted from PBMCs, taken 45 days after the yellow fever booster vaccination. The source is a man between 18 and 29 years old who received the YFV17D yellow fever vaccine.

The V call is TRBV12-5, the J call TRBJ2-2; D perhaps matches TRBD1 (7 bases). The CDR3 runs to 15 residues. V dropped 2 bases and J dropped 4 bases, with 11 bases sitting between them. CDR1 is LGHNT, CDR2 FRNRAP, per germline. In DNA, the CDR3 is TGTGCTAGTGGTTTGATGCAGGGGGGCACCGGGGAGCTGTTTTTT. Amino acid sequence: CASGLMQGGTGELFF.

A note on this clonotype: A read error is possible here, since a much larger clone lies one base away. V and J are TRBV15 and TRBJ1-1; D is undetermined. Trimming shortened V by 5 bases and J by 5 bases, and 12 bases separated the two germline ends. Germline V gene data show CDR1 as LNHNV and CDR2 as YYDKDF (reference sequence). The CDR3 has 13 amino acids. This chain's CDR3 is CATSPNAGTEAFF. CDR3 in DNA: TGTGCCACCAGCCCGAACGCCGGGACTGAAGCTTTCTTT.

The chain uses TRBV7-6 and TRBJ2-7; 9 nucleotides match TRBD2. This CDR3 has 16 amino acids. Looked up from germline, CDR1 is SGHVS and CDR2 is FNYEAQ. The J segment lost 0 bases and the V segment lost 4 bases, leaving 7 bases of the junction unmatched. CDR3 coding DNA: TGTGCCAGCAGCTCCTCGGCGGGGGGGTACTCCTACGAGCAGTACTTC. This gives the protein CASSSSAGGYSYEQYF.

V usage is TRBV9 and J usage is TRBJ2-5, with a possible D match to TRBD1 (6 bases). Germline V gives CDR1 SGDLS, CDR2 YYNGEE. V was clipped by 7 bases and J by 3 bases, with 16 bases between them. The CDR3 sequence is 14 residues long. The CDR3 DNA reads TGTGCCAGCGGTGGGGGCAGGTACGAAGAGACCCAGTACTTC. Its translation: CASGGGRYEETQYF.

V is TRBV10-3 and J is TRBJ1-2, with D possibly TRBD1 on 5 matching bases. CDR1 and CDR2 from the germline V gene are ENHRY and SYGVKD. The V and J ends lost 7 bases and 6 bases respectively, with 15 bases between them. This CDR3 is built from 13 residues. The CDR3 reads CAIMTSGVDGYTF. CDR3 coding DNA: TGTGCCATCATGACCTCGGGGGTCGATGGCTACACCTTC.

This clonotype was observed a handful of times. This chain connects TRBV11-3 to TRBJ2-3; TRBD2 might be the D (5 bases). The CDR3 loop spans 15 amino acids. V was cut by 5 bases and J by 13 bases, with 25 bases left in between. From germline, CDR1 is SGHNT and CDR2 YENEEA. The CDR3 region has the DNA TGTGCCAGCAGCCCCGAACTTGAGGGCCAGAGAATTAAGTATTTT. Encoded protein: CASSPELEGQRIKYF.

This clonotype was counted at least ten times. The V and J genes are TRBV27 and TRBJ1-1; tentatively, D is TRBD1 (6 bases). Trimming cost V 4 bases and J 5 bases, with 20 bases left between them. This CDR3 has 16 amino acids. Germline V gene sequence: CDR1 MNHEY, CDR2 SMNVEV (reference sequence). CDR3 residues: CASSSDRIVVGTEAFF. As DNA, the CDR3 is TGTGCCAGCAGTTCCGACAGGATCGTAGTAGGGACTGAAGCTTTCTTT.

This clonotype occurred many times. The chain has TRBV19 and TRBJ2-6; D is unclear. Germline CDR1 reads LNHDA; CDR2 reads SQIVND (reference sequence). CDR3 length equals 13 residues. Trimming pared 7 bases from V and 0 bases from J, leaving 4 bases between. The CDR3 loop is CASTISGANVLTF. CDR3 in DNA: TGTGCCAGTACCATCTCTGGGGCCAACGTCCTGACTTTC.

V gene TRBV4-1 combines with J gene TRBJ1-2, with D possibly being TRBD1 (5 bases). Per germline, CDR1 MGHRA and CDR2 YSYEKL. The CDR3 is 13 amino acids. Trimming stripped 3 bases from V and 8 bases from J, with 13 bases between. This chain's CDR3 is CASSHSPRGGYTF. For the CDR3, the DNA is TGCGCCAGCAGCCACAGCCCGCGGGGCGGCTACACCTTC.

The chain joins TRBV4-1 to TRBJ1-6, with D perhaps TRBD1 (6 bases). With 0 bases removed from V and 10 bases from J, the gap between germline ends came to 13 bases. Germline V gives CDR1 MGHRA, CDR2 YSYEKL. The CDR3 loop spans 15 amino acids. The CDR3 DNA is TGCGCCAGCAGCCAAGAAATACAGGGAAGATCACCCCTCCACTTT. Translation gives CASSQEIQGRSPLHF.

This clonotype appeared many times. This rearrangement joins TRBV4-3 to TRBJ2-5, with D unresolved. Trimming cost V 0 bases and J 2 bases, with 4 bases left between them. Per the germline V gene, CDR1 is LGHNA and CDR2 is YSLEER. The length of the CDR3 is 13 residues. The CDR3 DNA reads TGCGCCAGCAGCCAAGACATACAAGAGACCCAGTACTTC. Encoded protein: CASSQDIQETQYF.

This clonotype has only a few counts. The chain joins TRBV7-6 to TRBJ2-3, with D maybe TRBD2 (6 bases). Deletions cut 5 bases from V and 0 bases from J, with 15 bases between. The CDR3 is 16 amino acids. Per germline, CDR1 SGHVS and CDR2 FNYEAQ. In DNA, the CDR3 is TGTGCCAGCAGCCCAGGCGGCGGGGTAAGCACAGATACGCAGTATTTT. This encodes CASSPGGGVSTDTQYF.

A few counts support this clonotype. V usage is TRBV4-3 and J usage is TRBJ2-3; no firm D call. Germline loops: CDR1 LGHNA, CDR2 YSLEER. The V and J ends lost 4 bases and 4 bases respectively, with 15 bases between them. The CDR3 totals 15 residues. Written as DNA, the CDR3 is TGCGCCAGCAGCCTAGCCTCGGGTGGAGCAGATACGCAGTATTTT. Translating gives CASSLASGGADTQYF.

The gene calls are TRBV4-1 and TRBJ2-7; TRBD1 matches 8 bases. CDR3 length equals 15 residues. Germline-derived CDR1 and CDR2 are MGHRA and YSYEKL. The trim removed 0 bases at V and 3 bases at J, leaving 4 bases unmatched. The CDR3 sequence: CASSQEATGGYEQYV. The CDR3, as DNA: TGCGCCAGCAGCCAAGAAGCAACAGGGGGCTACGAGCAGTACGTC.

A few counts support this clonotype. V and J are TRBV11-2 and TRBJ2-1; TRBD2 is a possible D gene (7 bases). The CDR3 loop spans 14 amino acids. V was shortened by 3 bases and J by 6 bases, with 12 bases between the two germline ends. Germline values: CDR1 SGHAT, CDR2 FQNNGV. As DNA, the CDR3 is TGTGCCAGCAGCTTTGCGGGGGCTGCCAATGAGCAGTTCTTC. This gives the protein CASSFAGAANEQFF.

This clonotype was detected only a few times. In DNA, the CDR3 is TGTGCCAGCAGCTTCGGGGGCCGGAACACCGGGGAGCTGTTTTTT. Its translation: CASSFGGRNTGELFF. V usage is TRBV7-7 and J usage is TRBJ2-2; D is perhaps TRBD1 or TRBD2 (6 bases each). Trimming cost V 3 bases and J 1 base, with 9 bases left between them. The CDR3 contains 15 residues. Looked up from germline, CDR1 is SSHAT and CDR2 is FNYEAQ (reference sequence).

The V gene is TRBV7-8, the J gene TRBJ1-2; the D gene is possibly TRBD1 (5 bases). Trimming removed 3 bases from V and 8 bases from J, with 13 bases in between. Germline V lookup: CDR1 SGHVS, CDR2 FQNEAQ. This CDR3 region has 13 residues. The CDR3 DNA reads as TGTGCCAGCAGCTTCGCAGGGTCGTCCGGCTACACCTTC. Protein: CASSFAGSSGYTF.

The CDR3 spells CASSLMGTSGANEQFF. Here the CDR3 DNA reads TGTGCCAGCAGCTTAATGGGGACTAGCGGGGCCAATGAGCAGTTCTTC. The V and J genes are TRBV7-3 and TRBJ2-1, with 13 bases lining up with TRBD2. V shed 1 base and J 6 bases; nucleotides not matched to a gene: 3. The CDR3 is made up of 16 amino acids. CDR1 and CDR2 (germline): SGHTA, FQGTGA.

This clonotype has a handful of counts. The gene calls are TRBV4-3 and TRBJ1-6, with unresolved D. Germline V gives CDR1 LGHNA, CDR2 YSLEER. The CDR3 covers 17 residues. Trimming pared 0 bases from V and 0 bases from J, leaving 9 bases between. CDR3 residues: CASSQDSPSSYNSPLHF. Written as DNA, the CDR3 is TGCGCCAGCAGCCAAGATTCGCCGAGCTCCTATAATTCACCCCTCCACTTT.